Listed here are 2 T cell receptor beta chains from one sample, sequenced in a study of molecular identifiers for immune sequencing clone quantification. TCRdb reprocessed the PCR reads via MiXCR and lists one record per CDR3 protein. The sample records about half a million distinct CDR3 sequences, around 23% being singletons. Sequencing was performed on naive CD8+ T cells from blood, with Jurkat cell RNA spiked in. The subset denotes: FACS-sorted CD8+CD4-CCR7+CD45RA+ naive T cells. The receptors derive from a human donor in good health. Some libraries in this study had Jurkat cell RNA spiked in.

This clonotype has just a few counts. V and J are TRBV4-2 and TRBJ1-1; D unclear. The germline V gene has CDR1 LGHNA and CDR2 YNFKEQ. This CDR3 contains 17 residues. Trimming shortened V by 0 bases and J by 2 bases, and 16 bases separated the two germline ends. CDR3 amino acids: CASSQDSSRLGNTEAFF. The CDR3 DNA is TGTGCCAGCAGCCAAGATAGTTCTCGGTTAGGAAACACTGAAGCTTTCTTT.

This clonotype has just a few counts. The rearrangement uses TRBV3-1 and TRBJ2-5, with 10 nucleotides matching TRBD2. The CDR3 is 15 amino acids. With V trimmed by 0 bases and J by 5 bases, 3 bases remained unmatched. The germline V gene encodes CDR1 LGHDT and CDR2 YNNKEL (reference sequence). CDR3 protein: CASSQEVAGGETQYF. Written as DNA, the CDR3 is TGTGCCAGCAGCCAAGAAGTAGCGGGAGGTGAGACCCAGTACTTC.